A selection of T cell receptor beta chains follows, all from one sample in a study of vaccination and CD4 T cells after COVID-19. Each CDR3 protein gets one entry after TCRdb re-called the PCR reads with MiXCR. The sample consists of just under 20,000 distinct CDR3 sequences, around 43% of them appearing once. No antigens are known for them. The sample here was CD4+ T cells from blood, cultured in vitro, taken before SARS-CoV-2 vaccination. These TCRs come from a human donor who had recovered from COVID-19. The conserved cysteine and the conserved F or W are not part of the CDR3 here. Each record gives: clone size, V gene, J gene, CDR3 protein. Expanded clones get a size class; other rows say once, few or many, or leave the size out.

-	TRBV19	TRBJ1-1	ASSARTGMNTEAF
few	TRBV7-3	TRBJ1-2	ASSETDRGGLVYGYT
-	TRBV6-2/TRBV6-3	TRBJ1-6	ASSGHWGSPLH
-	TRBV28	TRBJ1-3	ASRRPLGNTIY
-	TRBV4-1	TRBJ1-2	ASSPPVREDGYT
-	TRBV25-1	TRBJ1-2	ASSGGVYGYT
medium-sized	TRBV27	TRBJ2-1	ASSLYGGVSYNEQF
-	TRBV12-3/TRBV12-4	TRBJ1-5	ASRSGQGDQPQH
few	TRBV11-3	TRBJ1-6	ASSKMTGGNSPLH
-	TRBV20-1	TRBJ2-7	SAPDPGGTPYEQY
-	TRBV19	TRBJ1-1	ASSERGRRMNTEAF
-	TRBV7-2	TRBJ1-2	ASSPRTDLKDT
-	TRBV28	TRBJ1-5	ASSLPLGLSSGPQH
-	TRBV10-3	TRBJ2-3	AIKGTGGTDTQY
few	TRBV6-1	TRBJ2-2	ASHTGERDTGELF
-	TRBV5-1	TRBJ1-1	ASSSQGPEAF
few	TRBV29-1	TRBJ1-1	SANNRGNTEAF
-	TRBV6-1	TRBJ2-1	ASRGTGSSYNEQF
few	TRBV6-1	TRBJ2-7	ASWEGDRSYEQY
-	TRBV10-3	TRBJ1-2	AISEPTGLASGGYT
-	TRBV5-4	TRBJ1-1	ASRRDQSGAEAF
-	TRBV7-9	TRBJ2-5	ASSLGHPGQETQY
-	TRBV24-1	TRBJ2-1	ATSDGGGLAGAYNEQF
-	TRBV7-2	TRBJ2-1	ASSRDLAGGDEQF
-	TRBV19	TRBJ1-1	ASKPQQGSAEAF
-	TRBV14	TRBJ2-5	ASSQGTGKETQY
few	TRBV20-1	TRBJ1-1	SARSGQGKTEAF
few	TRBV12-3/TRBV12-4	TRBJ1-1	ASSLWANTEAF
few	TRBV15	TRBJ1-2	ATSLAGGDYYGYT
-	TRBV6-1	TRBJ2-3	ASSRDSASTDTQY
-	TRBV5-1	TRBJ1-2	ASNDGGPTSYT
-	TRBV7-2	TRBJ2-2	ASSLVGGANTGELF
-	TRBV11-3	TRBJ1-2	ASSWMTGLLNYGYT
-	TRBV7-2	TRBJ2-7	ASSLATTRGAYEQY
-	TRBV7-3	TRBJ1-1	ASSLMGQNTEAF
few	TRBV7-6	TRBJ2-5	ASSLNGVSLKETQY
-	TRBV10-3	TRBJ1-3	AIRTGTGATGNTIY
-	TRBV6-1	TRBJ1-1	ASSRDRGNTEAF
-	TRBV30	TRBJ2-7	AWSGTGGHEQY
-	TRBV10-3	TRBJ2-1	AISPSGSYNEQF
-	TRBV5-1	TRBJ2-5	ASSLGQGQGQTQY
-	TRBV20-1	TRBJ2-4	SASPLVARNIQY
-	TRBV6-1	TRBJ2-7	ASRAPSGSSYEQY
-	TRBV2	TRBJ1-2	ASRTGRSDYT
few	TRBV27	TRBJ1-1	ASSLRGRVTEAF
-	TRBV5-6	TRBJ2-1	ASSREGALLYNEQF
-	TRBV20-1	TRBJ2-1	SAAGLAGVDEQF
-	TRBV7-2	TRBJ2-1	ASSLEGASYNEQF
-	TRBV12-3/TRBV12-4	TRBJ1-2	ASGWTVGNGYT
-	TRBV30	TRBJ1-6	AFSTGRSSYNSPLH
-	TRBV7-3	TRBJ2-6	ASSSPRGSGANVLT
-	TRBV2	TRBJ2-7	ASTLGGQAYEQY
-	TRBV4-1	TRBJ2-7	ASSQVRAYEQY
few	TRBV11-3	TRBJ2-5	ASSSRGGETQY
-	TRBV20-1	TRBJ1-1	SAREVGGQRIINTEAF
few	TRBV19	TRBJ1-6	ASSTRTRGGNSPLH
-	TRBV20-1	TRBJ2-5	SAAGGGRTETQY
-	TRBV6-1	TRBJ2-1	ASVASGGDNEQF
-	TRBV20-1	TRBJ2-7	SATRTYEQY
-	TRBV6-2/TRBV6-3	TRBJ2-7	ATRTGGSDEQY